This T cell receptor (beta chain) came from a study of molecular identifiers for immune sequencing clone quantification. This clonotype was seen many times. TCRdb redid the calling of the PCR reads with MiXCR, one entry per CDR3 protein. The sample includes about 640,000 distinct CDR3 sequences, 15% to 20% seen only once; the top ten take roughly 0.85%. Losses at the gene ends were 2 bases for V and 4 bases for J; bases not matched to a gene: 13. Germline CDR1 is SNHLY and CDR2 is FYNNEI. CDR3 length equals 18 residues. This TCR was sampled from a human donor in good health. Some libraries in this study had Jurkat cell RNA spiked in. The sample consisted of naive CD8+ T cells from blood, with Jurkat cell RNA spiked in. Regarding subset: FACS-sorted CD8+CD4-CCR7+CD45RA+ naive T cells. The chain recombines TRBV2 with TRBJ2-2, with TRBD2 matching 7 bases. CDR3 amino acids: CASSEMAPGTKGTGELFF. CDR3 nucleotides: TGTGCCAGCAGTGAAATGGCCCCCGGGACTAAGGGCACCGGGGAGCTGTTTTTT.